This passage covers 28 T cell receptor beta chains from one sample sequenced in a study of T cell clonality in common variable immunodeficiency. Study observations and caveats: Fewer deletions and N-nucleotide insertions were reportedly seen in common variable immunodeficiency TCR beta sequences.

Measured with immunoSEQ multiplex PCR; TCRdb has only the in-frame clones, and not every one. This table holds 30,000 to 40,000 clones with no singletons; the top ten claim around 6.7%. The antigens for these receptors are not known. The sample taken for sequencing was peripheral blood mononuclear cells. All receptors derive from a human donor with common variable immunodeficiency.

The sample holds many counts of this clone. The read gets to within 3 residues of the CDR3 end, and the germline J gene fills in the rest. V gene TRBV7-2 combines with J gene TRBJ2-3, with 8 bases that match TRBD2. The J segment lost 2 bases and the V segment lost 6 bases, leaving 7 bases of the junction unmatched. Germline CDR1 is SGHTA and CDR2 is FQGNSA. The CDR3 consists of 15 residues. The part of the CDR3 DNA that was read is TGTGCCAGCAGACCGACTAGCGCAAACACAGATACG. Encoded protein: CASRPTSANTDT. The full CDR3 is CASRPTSANTDTQYF.

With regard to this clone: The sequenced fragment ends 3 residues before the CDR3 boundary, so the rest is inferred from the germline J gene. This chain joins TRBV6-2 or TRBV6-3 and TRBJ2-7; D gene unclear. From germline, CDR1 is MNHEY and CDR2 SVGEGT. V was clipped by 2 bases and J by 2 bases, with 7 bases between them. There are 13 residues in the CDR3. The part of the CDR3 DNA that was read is TGTGCCAGCAGTTACCCCGGTCCCTACGAG. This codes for CASSYPGPYE. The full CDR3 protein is CASSYPGPYEQYF.

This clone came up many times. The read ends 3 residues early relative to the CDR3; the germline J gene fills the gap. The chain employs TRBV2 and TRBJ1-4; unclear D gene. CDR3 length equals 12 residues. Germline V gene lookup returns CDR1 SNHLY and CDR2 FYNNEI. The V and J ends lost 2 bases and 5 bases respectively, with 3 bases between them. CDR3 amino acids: CASSEQNEKLFF. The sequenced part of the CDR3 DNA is TGTGCCAGCAGTGAACAGAATGAAAAA.

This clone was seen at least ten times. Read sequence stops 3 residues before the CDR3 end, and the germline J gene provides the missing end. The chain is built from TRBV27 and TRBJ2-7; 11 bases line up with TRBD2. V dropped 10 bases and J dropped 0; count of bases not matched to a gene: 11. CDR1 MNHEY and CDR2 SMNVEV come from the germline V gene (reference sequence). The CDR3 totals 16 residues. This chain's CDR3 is CATRYLTSGSSYEQYF. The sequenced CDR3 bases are TGTGCCACCCGTTACCTTACTAGCGGGAGCTCCTACGAG.

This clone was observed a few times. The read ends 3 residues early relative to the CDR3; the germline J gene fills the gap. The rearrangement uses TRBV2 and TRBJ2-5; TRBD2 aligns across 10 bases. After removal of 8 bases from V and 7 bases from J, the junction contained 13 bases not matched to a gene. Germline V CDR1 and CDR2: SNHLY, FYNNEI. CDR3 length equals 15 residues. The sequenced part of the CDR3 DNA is TGTGCCAGCGGAAGGACTAGCGGAGGCTCGGGGACC. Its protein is CASGRTSGGSGT. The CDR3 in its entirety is CASGRTSGGSGTQYF.

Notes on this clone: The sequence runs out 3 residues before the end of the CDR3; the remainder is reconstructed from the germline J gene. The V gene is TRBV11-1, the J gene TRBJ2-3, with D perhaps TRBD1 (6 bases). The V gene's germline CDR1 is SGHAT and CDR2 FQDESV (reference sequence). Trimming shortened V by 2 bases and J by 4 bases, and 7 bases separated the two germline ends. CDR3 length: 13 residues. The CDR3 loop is CASSLKGADTQYF. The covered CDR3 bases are TGTGCCAGCAGCTTAAAGGGGGCAGATACG.

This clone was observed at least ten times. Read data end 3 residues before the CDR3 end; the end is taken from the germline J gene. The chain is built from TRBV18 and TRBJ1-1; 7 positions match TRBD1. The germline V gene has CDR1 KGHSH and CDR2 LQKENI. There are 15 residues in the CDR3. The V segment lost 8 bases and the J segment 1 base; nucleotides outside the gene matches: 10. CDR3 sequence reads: CASADRELRNTEAFF. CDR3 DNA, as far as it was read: TGTGCCAGCGCCGACAGGGAACTAAGGAACACTGAA.

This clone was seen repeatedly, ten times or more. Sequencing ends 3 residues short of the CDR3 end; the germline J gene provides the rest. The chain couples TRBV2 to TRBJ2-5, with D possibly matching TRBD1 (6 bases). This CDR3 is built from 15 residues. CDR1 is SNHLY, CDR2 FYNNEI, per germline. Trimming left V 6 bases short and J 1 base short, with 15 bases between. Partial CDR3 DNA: TGTGCCAGCAGCCCCGGGACATCAATCCAAGAGACC. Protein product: CASSPGTSIQET. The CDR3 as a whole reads CASSPGTSIQETQYF.

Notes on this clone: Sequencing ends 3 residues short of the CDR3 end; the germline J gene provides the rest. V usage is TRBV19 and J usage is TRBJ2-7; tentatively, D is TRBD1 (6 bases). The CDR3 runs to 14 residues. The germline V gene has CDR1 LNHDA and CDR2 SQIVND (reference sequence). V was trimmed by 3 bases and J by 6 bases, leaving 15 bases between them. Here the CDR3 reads CASSIQGTAGEQYF. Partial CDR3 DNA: TGTGCCAGTAGTATTCAGGGGACCGCCGGCGAG. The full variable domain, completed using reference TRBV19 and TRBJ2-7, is DGGITQSPKYLFRKEGQNVTLSCEQNLNHDAMYWYRQDPGQGLRLIYYSQIVNDFQKGDIAEGYSVSREKKESFPLTVTSAQKNPTAFYLCASSIQGTAGEQYFGPGTRLTVT.

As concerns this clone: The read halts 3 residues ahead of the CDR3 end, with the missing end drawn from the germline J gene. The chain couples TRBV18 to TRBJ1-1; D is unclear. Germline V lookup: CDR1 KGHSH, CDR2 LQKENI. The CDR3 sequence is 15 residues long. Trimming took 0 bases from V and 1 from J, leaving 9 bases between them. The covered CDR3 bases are TGTGCCAGCTCACCACCGAGCCGAGAGAACACTGAA. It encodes CASSPPSRENTE. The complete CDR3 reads CASSPPSRENTEAFF.

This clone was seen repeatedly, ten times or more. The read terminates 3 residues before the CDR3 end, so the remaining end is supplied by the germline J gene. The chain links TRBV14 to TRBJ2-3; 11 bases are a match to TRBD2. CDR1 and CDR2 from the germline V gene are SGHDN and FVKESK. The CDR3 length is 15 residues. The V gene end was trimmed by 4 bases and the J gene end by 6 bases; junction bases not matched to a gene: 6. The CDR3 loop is CASSLGTSGSDTQYF. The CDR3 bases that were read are TGTGCCAGCAGCCTGGGGACTAGCGGTTCGGATACG.

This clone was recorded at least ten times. CDR3 residues: CASSPSAGNYGYTF. CDR3 DNA (partial): TGTGCCAGCAGCCCCTCGGCGGGGAACTATGGC. The rearrangement joins TRBV7-9 to TRBJ1-2, with D unclear. The read ends 3 residues early relative to the CDR3; the germline J gene fills the gap. The V and J ends lost 5 bases and 2 bases respectively, with 12 bases between them. CDR3 length: 14 amino acids. Germline loops: CDR1 SEHNR, CDR2 FQNEAQ (reference sequence).

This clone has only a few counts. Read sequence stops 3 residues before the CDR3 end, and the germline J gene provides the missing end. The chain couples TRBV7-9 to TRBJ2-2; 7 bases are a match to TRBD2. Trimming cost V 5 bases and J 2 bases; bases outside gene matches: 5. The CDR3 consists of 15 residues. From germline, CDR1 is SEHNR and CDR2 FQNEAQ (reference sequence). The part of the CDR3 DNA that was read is TGTGCCAGCAGCCCCAGCGGGATAAACACCGGGGAG. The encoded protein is CASSPSGINTGE. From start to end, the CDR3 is CASSPSGINTGELFF.

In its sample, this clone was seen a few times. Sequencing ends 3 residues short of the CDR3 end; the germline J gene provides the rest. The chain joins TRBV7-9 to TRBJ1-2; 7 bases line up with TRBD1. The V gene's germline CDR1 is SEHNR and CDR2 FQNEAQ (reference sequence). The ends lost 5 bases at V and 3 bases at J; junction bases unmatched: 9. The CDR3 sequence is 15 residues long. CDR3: CASSPGQVADYGYTF. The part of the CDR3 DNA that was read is TGTGCCAGCAGCCCCGGACAGGTGGCGGACTATGGC.

The CDR3 bases that were read are TGTGCCAGCAGCAGCGAGACGGGG. Its translation is CASSSETG. The whole CDR3 sequence is CASSSETGAFF. The chain carries TRBV5-5 and TRBJ1-1, with D hard to call. The read stops 3 residues short of the end of the CDR3; the missing end is completed from the germline J gene. Germline CDR1 is SGHKS and CDR2 is YYEKEE (reference sequence). The CDR3 is 11 residues long.

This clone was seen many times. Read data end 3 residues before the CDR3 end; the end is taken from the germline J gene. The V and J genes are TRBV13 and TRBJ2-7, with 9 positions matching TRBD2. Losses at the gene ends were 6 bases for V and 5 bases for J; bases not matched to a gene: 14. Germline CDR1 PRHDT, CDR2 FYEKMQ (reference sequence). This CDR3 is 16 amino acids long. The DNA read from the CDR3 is TGTGCCAGCAGTTCCCCCAGCGGGAGGCGAGGAAACGAG. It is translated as CASSSPSGRRGNE. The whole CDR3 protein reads CASSSPSGRRGNEQYF.

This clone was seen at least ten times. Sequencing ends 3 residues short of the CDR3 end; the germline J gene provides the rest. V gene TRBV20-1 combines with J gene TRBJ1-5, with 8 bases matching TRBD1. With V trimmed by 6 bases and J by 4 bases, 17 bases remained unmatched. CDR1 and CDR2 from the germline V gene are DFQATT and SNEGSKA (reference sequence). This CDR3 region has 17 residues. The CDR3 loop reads CSAPPAQGAILNQPQHF. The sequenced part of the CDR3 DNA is TGCAGTGCCCCCCCGGCCCAGGGGGCGATCCTAAATCAGCCC.

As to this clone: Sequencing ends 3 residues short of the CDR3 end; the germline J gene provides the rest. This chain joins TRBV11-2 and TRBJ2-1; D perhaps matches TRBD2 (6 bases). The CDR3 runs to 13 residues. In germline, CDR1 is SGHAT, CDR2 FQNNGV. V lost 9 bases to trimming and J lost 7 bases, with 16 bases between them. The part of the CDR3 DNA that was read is TGTGCCAGGTGGTGGGGCGGGGTAAATGAG. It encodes CARWWGGVNE. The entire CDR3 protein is CARWWGGVNEQFF.

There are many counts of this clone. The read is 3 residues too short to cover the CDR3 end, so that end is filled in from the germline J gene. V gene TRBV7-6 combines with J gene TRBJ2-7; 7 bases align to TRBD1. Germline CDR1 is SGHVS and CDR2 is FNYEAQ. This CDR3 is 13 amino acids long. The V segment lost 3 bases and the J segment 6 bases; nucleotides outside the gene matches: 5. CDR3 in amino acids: CASSFGQVGEQYF. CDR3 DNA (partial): TGTGCCAGCAGCTTCGGACAGGTTGGCGAG.

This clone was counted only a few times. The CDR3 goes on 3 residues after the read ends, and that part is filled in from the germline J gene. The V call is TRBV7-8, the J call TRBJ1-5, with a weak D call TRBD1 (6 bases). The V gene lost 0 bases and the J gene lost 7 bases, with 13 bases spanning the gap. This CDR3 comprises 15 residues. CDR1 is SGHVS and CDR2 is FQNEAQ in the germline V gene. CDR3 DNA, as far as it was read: TGTGCCAGCAGCTTAGCGGCTGGGGGCGAACAGCCC. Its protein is CASSLAAGGEQP. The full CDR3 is CASSLAAGGEQPQHF.

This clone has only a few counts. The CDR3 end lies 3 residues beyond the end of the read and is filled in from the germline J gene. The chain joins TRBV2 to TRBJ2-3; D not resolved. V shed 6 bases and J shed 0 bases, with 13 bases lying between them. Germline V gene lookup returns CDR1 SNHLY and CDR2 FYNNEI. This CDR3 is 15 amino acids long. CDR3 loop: CASSLMAGSTDTQYF. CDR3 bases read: TGTGCCAGCAGCTTAATGGCAGGTAGCACAGATACG.

The part of the CDR3 DNA that was read is TGTGCCTGGAGTACAGCGGACTATTACGAG. Its protein product is CAWSTADYYE. The full-length CDR3 reads as CAWSTADYYEQYF. This chain uses TRBV30 with TRBJ2-7; D possibly corresponds to TRBD2 (6 bases). Sequencing ends 3 residues short of the CDR3 end; the germline J gene provides the rest. Trimming took 2 bases from V and 4 from J, leaving 12 bases between them. Germline values: CDR1 GTSNPN, CDR2 SVGIG (reference sequence). This CDR3 is 13 amino acids long.

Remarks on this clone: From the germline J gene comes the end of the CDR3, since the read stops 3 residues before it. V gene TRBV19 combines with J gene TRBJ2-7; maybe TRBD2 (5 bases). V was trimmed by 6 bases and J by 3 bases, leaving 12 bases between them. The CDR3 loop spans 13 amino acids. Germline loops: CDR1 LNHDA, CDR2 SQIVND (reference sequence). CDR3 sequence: CASSSSGDYEQYF. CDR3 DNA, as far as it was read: TGTGCCAGTAGCAGTTCCGGGGACTACGAG.

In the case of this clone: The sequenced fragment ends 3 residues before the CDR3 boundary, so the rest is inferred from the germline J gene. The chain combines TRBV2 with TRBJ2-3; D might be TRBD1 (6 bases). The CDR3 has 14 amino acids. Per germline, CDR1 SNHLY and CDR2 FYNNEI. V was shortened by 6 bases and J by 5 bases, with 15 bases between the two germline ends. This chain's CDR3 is CASSLARGGDTQYF. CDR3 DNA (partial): TGTGCCAGCAGCTTAGCGCGAGGGGGAGATACG.

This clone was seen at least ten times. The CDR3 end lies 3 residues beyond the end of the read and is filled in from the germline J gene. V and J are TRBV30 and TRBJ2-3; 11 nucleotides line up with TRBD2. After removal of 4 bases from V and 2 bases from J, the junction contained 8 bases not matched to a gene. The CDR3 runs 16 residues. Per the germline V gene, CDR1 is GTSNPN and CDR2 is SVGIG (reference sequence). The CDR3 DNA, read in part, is TGTGCCTGGACTCATGGGACTAGCGGAGTCACAGATACG. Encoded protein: CAWTHGTSGVTDT. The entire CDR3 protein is CAWTHGTSGVTDTQYF.

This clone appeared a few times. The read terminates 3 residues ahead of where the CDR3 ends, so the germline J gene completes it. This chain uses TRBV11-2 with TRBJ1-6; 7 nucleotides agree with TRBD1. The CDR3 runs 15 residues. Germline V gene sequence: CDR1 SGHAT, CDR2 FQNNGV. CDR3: CASSEGQGVTAALHF. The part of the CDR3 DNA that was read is TGTGCCAGCAGTGAAGGGCAGGGGGTGACCGCGGCC.

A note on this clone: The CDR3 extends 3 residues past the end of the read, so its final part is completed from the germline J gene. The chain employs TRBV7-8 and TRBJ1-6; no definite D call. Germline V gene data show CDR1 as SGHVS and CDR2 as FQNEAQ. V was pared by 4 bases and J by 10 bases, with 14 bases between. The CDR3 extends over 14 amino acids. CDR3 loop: CASSSPGPGSPLHF. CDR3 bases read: TGTGCCAGCAGCTCCCCTGGGCCGGGGTCACCC.

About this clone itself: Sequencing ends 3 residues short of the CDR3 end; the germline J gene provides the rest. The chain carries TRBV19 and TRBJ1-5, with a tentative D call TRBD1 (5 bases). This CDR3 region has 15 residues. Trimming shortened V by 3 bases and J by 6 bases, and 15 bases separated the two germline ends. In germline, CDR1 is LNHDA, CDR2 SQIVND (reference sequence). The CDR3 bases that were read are TGTGCCAGTAGTATTTGGGGCAGGGTCGGTCAGCCC. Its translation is CASSIWGRVGQP. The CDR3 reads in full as CASSIWGRVGQPQHF.